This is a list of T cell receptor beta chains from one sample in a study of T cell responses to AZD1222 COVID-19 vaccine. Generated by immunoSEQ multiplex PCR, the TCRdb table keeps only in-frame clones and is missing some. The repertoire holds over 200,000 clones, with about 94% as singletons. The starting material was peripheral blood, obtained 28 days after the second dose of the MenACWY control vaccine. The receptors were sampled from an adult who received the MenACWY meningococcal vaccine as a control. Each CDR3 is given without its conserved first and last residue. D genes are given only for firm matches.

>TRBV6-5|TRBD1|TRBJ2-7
ASSSTGASYEQY
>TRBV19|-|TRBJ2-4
ASSIDQRGWDIQY
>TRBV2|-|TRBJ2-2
ASSNYPGSGELF
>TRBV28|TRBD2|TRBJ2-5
ASSLGLAGGQETQY
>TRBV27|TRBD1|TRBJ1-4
ASSADRVGEKLF
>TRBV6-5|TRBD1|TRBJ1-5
ASISGGFGNQPQH
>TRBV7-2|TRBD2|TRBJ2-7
ASSPPASGRGEQY
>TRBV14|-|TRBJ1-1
ASSQGQNTEAF
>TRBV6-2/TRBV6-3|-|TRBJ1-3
ASSYLPSGTEHSGNTIY
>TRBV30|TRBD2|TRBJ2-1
AWSVSIAGGNEQF
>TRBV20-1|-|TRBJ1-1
SGQQDTEAF
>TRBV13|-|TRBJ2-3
ASTSFGMGGEDTQY
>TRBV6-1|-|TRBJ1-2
ASSEGNYGYT
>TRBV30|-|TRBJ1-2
AWNSPGGYT
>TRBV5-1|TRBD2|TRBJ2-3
ASSLAAGVDTQY
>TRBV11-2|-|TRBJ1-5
ASSALGGGLGQPQH
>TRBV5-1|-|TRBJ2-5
ASSLGGQETQY
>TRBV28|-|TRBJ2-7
ASSPAALNEQY
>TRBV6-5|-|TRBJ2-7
ASSYSQHYEQY
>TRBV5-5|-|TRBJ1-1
ASSLARSEAF
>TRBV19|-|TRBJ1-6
ATGPVHAPLH
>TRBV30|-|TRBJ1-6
AWSVVQSGNSPLH
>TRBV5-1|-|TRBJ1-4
ASSLPASGEKLF
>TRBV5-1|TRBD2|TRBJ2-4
ASSLAGTSGSGKNIQY
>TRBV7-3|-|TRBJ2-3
ASSNTDTQY
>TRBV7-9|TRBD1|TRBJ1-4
ALGATGEEKLF
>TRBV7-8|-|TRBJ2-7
ASSRSSYEQY
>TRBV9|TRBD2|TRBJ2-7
ASSVGSSGATYEQY
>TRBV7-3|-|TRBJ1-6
ASSSQGYNSPLH